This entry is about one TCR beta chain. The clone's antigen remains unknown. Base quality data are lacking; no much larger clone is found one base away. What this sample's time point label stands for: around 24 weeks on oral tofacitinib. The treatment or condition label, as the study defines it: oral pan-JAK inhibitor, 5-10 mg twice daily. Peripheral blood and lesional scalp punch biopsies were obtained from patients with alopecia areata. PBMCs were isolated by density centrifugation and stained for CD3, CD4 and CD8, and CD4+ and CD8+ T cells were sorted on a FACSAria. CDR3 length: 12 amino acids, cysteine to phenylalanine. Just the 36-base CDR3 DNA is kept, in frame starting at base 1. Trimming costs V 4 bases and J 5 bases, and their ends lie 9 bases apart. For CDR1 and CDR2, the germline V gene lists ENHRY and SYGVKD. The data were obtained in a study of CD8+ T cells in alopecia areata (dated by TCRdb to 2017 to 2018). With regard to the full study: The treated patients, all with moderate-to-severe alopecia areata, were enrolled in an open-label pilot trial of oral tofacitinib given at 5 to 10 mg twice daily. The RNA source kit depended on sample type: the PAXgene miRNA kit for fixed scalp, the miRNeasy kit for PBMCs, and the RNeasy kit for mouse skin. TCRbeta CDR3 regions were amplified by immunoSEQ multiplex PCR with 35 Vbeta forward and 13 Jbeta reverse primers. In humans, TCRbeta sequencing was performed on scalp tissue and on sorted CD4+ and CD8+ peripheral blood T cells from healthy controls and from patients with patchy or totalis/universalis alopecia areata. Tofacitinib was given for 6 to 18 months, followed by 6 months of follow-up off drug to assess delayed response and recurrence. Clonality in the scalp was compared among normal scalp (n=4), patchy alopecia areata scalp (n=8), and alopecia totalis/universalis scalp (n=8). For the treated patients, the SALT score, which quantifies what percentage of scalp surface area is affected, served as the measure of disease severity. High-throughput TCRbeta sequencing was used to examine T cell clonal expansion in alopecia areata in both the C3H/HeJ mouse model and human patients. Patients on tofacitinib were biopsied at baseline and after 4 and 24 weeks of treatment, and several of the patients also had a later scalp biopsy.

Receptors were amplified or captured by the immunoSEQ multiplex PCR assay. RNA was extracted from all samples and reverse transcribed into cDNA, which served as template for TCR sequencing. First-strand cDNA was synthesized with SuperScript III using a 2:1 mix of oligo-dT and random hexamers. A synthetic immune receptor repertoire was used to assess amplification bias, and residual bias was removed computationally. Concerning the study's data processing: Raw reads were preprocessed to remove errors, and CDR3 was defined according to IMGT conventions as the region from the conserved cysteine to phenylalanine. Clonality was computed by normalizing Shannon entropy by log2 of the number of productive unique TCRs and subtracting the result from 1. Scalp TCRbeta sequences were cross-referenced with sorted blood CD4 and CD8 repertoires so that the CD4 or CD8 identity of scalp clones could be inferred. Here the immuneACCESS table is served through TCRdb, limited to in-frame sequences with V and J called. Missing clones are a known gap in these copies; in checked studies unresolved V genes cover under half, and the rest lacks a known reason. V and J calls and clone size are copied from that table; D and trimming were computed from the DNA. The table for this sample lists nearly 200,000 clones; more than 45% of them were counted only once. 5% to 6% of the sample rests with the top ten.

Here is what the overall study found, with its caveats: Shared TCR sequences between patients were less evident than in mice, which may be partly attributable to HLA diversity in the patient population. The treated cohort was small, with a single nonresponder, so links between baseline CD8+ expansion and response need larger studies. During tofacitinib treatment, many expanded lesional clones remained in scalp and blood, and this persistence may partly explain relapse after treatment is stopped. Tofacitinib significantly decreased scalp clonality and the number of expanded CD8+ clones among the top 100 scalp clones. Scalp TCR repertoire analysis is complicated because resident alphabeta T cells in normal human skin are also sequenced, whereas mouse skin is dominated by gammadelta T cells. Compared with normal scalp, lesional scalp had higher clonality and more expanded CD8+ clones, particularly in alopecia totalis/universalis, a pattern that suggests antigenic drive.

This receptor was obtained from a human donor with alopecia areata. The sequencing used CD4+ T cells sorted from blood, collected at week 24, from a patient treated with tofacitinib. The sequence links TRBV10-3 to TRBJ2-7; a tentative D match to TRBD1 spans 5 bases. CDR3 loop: CAISVGADEQYF. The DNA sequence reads TGTGCCATCAGTGTAGGGGCTGACGAGCAGTACTTC.